This T cell receptor (beta chain) was found in a study of T-cell reconstitution after alpha-beta-depleted transplantation in children. The CDR3 is 15 residues long. CDR1 SGHTA and CDR2 FQGNSA come from the germline V gene. V shed 2 bases, J shed 5 bases, and the junction held 8 bases outside the gene matches. TCRbeta library preparation incorporated unique molecular identifiers. MiXCR, applied by TCRdb to the PCR reads, yields one record per CDR3 protein. The data contain around 420,000 distinct CDR3 sequences, around 16% of them singletons. The sequence derives from a boy in the first two years of life who had a stem cell transplant for Wiskott-Aldrich syndrome, so the T cells may come from the graft donor. The sample was PBMCs, mostly from graft donor cells, taken 360 days after TCRalphabeta/CD19-depleted stem cell transplant. The chain links TRBV7-2 to TRBJ2-7; 8 positions match TRBD1. The CDR3 sequence is CASSLTGTGGNEQYF. In DNA form, the CDR3 reads TGTGCCAGCAGCTTAACCGGGACAGGCGGGAACGAGCAGTACTTC.